The clone carrying this TCR beta chain was detected once. Antigen specificity is unknown. These data are taken from a study of radiation and T cells in renal cell carcinoma. The repertoire was sequenced with immunoSEQ multiplex PCR; TCRdb's copy has only in-frame clones and lacks some. In the table there are roughly 4,900 clones, 55% of which are singletons. Regarding the study as a whole: Dominant CDR3 motifs occupied more repertoire in irradiated than control tumors.

Germline assignment: CDR1 KGHSH and CDR2 LQKENI. This CDR3 has 15 residues. V lost 0 bases to trimming and J lost 7 bases; unmatched junction nucleotides: 2. The treatment denotes: 15 Gy SBRT to primary tumor, nephrectomy 4 weeks later. The gene calls are TRBV18 and TRBJ1-6; 8 bases fit TRBD1. The source of this sequence is a man aged 55 to 70 with renal cell carcinoma. The sample consisted of tumor tissue, taken from a patient whose treatment included radiotherapy and nephrectomy. CDR3 nucleotides: TGTGCCAGCTCACCACCGACAGGGGCAAATTCACCCCTCCACTTT. Protein product: CASSPPTGANSPLHF.